The source of this TCR beta chain is a study of blood T cell repertoires in COVID-19. Background on the study: T cells, B-cell-depleted T cells, or PBMCs provided the cDNA or gDNA that served as material.

V lost 0 bases to trimming and J lost 3 bases, with 14 bases between them. Germline V CDR1 and CDR2: MGHRA, YSYEKL. The CDR3 extends over 16 amino acids. The assay was immunoSEQ multiplex PCR, and TCRdb's table has in-frame clones only and misses some. The data hold about 150,000 clones, with roughly 80% observed a single time. The source material was peripheral blood. The V gene is TRBV4-1, the J gene TRBJ1-1; possible D gene TRBD1, 6 bases. The clonotype originates from a man in his fifties or sixties with active or convalescent COVID-19. The CDR3, as DNA: TGCGCCAGCAGCCAAGATGGGACCAGGGGATACACTGAAGCTTTCTTT. Translation gives CASSQDGTRGYTEAFF.